One sample yielded the 18 T cell receptor beta chains listed below, sequenced in a study of T cell responses to AZD1222 COVID-19 vaccine. Libraries were prepared by immunoSEQ multiplex PCR; TCRdb keeps only in-frame clonotypes and omits some of them. The sample comprises some 52,000 clones, 80% to 90% of which are singletons, and less than 3.5% rests with the top ten. Sequencing used peripheral blood, obtained 28 days after the second AZD1222 dose. Every receptor here comes from an adult who received the AZD1222 COVID-19 vaccine.

This chain uses TRBV10-1 with TRBJ1-6; D remains ambiguous. V was cut by 0 bases and J by 7 bases, with 4 bases left in between. The germline gives CDR1 WNHNN, CDR2 SYGVQD (reference sequence). The CDR3 covers 13 residues. CDR3 nucleotide sequence: TGCGCCAGCAGTGAGTCGTGGAATTCACCCCTCCACTTT. Translating it yields CASSESWNSPLHF.

The J gene is TRBJ2-3, the V gene TRBV5-6, with TRBD2 matching 9 bases. Germline CDR1 reads SGHDT; CDR2 reads YYEEEE. With 1 base clipped from V and 3 bases from J, the junction kept 12 bases outside the gene matches. This CDR3 region has 18 residues. The CDR3 loop reads CASSLTLRSGSGTDTQYF. The CDR3 coding sequence is TGTGCCAGCAGCTTGACCCTTCGTAGCGGGAGTGGTACAGATACGCAGTATTTT.

The V and J genes are TRBV6-6 and TRBJ2-1, with 9 bases aligning to TRBD1. CDR3 length: 19 amino acids. Germline V gives CDR1 MNHNY, CDR2 SVGAGI (reference sequence). V shed 5 bases and J 0 bases; nucleotides not matched to a gene: 14. The CDR3 nucleotides read TGTGCCAGCAGTCGCCCCCCGGGACAGGGTCCCCTCTCCTACAATGAGCAGTTCTTC. This encodes CASSRPPGQGPLSYNEQFF.

This chain uses TRBV30 with TRBJ2-2; no clear D gene. Trimming took off 0 bases at V and 4 bases at J, with 9 bases between the two ends. CDR3 length equals 14 residues. Germline V lookup: CDR1 GTSNPN, CDR2 SVGIG (reference sequence). CDR3 nucleotides: TGTGCCTGGAGTGTTGGTCTCTCCACCGGGGAGCTGTTTTTT. Its translation: CAWSVGLSTGELFF.

This clone was recorded once. V is TRBV2 and J is TRBJ1-3; 9 bases agree with TRBD1. This CDR3 has 17 residues. Per germline, CDR1 SNHLY and CDR2 FYNNEI. V was pared by 3 bases and J by 0 bases, with 6 bases of the junction left unmatched. CDR3 DNA sequence: TGTGCCAGCAGTGAGGAAGGGACAGGGCTCTCTGGAAACACCATATATTTT. Amino acid sequence: CASSEEGTGLSGNTIYF.

The CDR3 DNA is TGTGCCACCAGTGATTACACCGGGGAGCTGTTTTTT. This encodes CATSDYTGELFF. The chain has TRBV24-1 and TRBJ2-2; no firm D call. CDR1 and CDR2 (germline): KGHDR, SFDVKD. With 2 bases removed from V and 3 bases from J, the gap between germline ends came to 0 bases. The CDR3 is made up of 12 amino acids.

The chain has TRBV7-9 and TRBJ2-3; 8 bases line up with TRBD2. The V gene's germline CDR1 is SEHNR and CDR2 FQNEAQ (reference sequence). V lost 5 bases to trimming and J lost 3 bases; unmatched junction nucleotides: 7. The CDR3 is 15 amino acids. This CDR3 reads CASSPRGGLTDTQYF. The CDR3, as DNA: TGTGCCAGCAGCCCCCGGGGGGGGCTGACAGATACGCAGTATTTT.

The gene calls are TRBV29-1 and TRBJ2-4; tentative D call: TRBD1 (5 bases). Per germline, CDR1 SQVTM and CDR2 ANQGSEA. CDR3 size: 13 residues. Trimming pared 2 bases from V and 7 bases from J, leaving 12 bases between. CDR3 DNA sequence: TGCAGCGTTGAAAAGGGGTTCGGTAACATTCAGTACTTC. It yields the protein CSVEKGFGNIQYF.

The chain uses TRBV30 and TRBJ2-1; D might be TRBD1 (6 bases). V lost 1 base and J 7 bases, leaving 8 bases between the germline ends. Germline V CDR1 and CDR2: GTSNPN, SVGIG (reference sequence). This CDR3 region has 12 residues. This CDR3 reads CAWSGRGNEQFF. Written as DNA, the CDR3 is TGTGCCTGGAGTGGAAGGGGGAATGAGCAGTTCTTC. The whole variable domain, filled in from reference TRBV30 and TRBJ2-1, reads SQTIHQWPATLVQPVGSPLSLECTVEGTSNPNLYWYRQAAGRGLQLLFYSVGIGQISSEVPQNLSASRPQDRQFILSSKKLLLSDSGFYLCAWSGRGNEQFFGPGTRLTVL.

This chain connects TRBV11-2 to TRBJ2-1, with 8 bases that match TRBD1. V shed 5 bases and J 5 bases; nucleotides not matched to a gene: 5. This CDR3 contains 14 residues. Germline CDR1 is SGHAT and CDR2 is FQNNGV. CDR3 nucleotide sequence: TGTGCCAGCAGCATCCGGGACAGGAACAATGAGCAGTTCTTC. Its translation: CASSIRDRNNEQFF.

This chain uses TRBV11-2 with TRBJ2-5, with TRBD1 as a possible D gene (5 bases). The germline V gene has CDR1 SGHAT and CDR2 FQNNGV. CDR3 length: 15 residues. Deletions cut 8 bases from V and 4 bases from J, with 20 bases between. CDR3 nucleotide sequence: TGTGCCAGCTACTCAGGGCGGAAGAAAGGAGAGACCCAGTACTTC. It specifies CASYSGRKKGETQYF.

The chain combines TRBV5-1 with TRBJ1-2, with D hard to call. Germline V CDR1 and CDR2: SGHRS, YFSETQ. The ends were cut back, 0 bases at V and 5 bases at J, with 17 bases in the middle. The CDR3 has 16 amino acids. The CDR3 spells CASSLEPNSNKYGYTF. The CDR3 region has the DNA TGCGCCAGCAGCTTGGAACCGAACTCCAACAAGTATGGCTACACCTTC.

V gene TRBV29-1 combines with J gene TRBJ2-4; D remains unclear. Germline loops: CDR1 SQVTM, CDR2 ANQGSEA. The CDR3 runs 13 residues. V was trimmed by 0 bases and J by 0 bases, leaving 3 bases between them. Here the CDR3 reads CSVEEPAKNIQYF. The CDR3 DNA follows: TGCAGCGTTGAAGAGCCAGCCAAAAACATTCAGTACTTC.

The chain has TRBV6-5 and TRBJ2-7, with TRBD1 matching 8 bases. Per the germline V gene, CDR1 is MNHEY and CDR2 is SVGAGI. The J segment lost 5 bases and the V segment lost 5 bases, leaving 5 bases of the junction unmatched. This CDR3 comprises 13 residues. The CDR3 nucleotides read TGTGCCAGCAGTACGACAGGGGCCAACGAGCAGTACTTC. This sequence encodes CASSTTGANEQYF.

The V call is TRBV19, the J call TRBJ1-2; D is uncertain. The V end was cut by 7 bases, the J end by 5 bases, with 11 bases between. Germline V lookup: CDR1 LNHDA, CDR2 SQIVND (reference sequence). This CDR3 has 12 residues. The CDR3 sequence: CASNYLGYGYTF. The CDR3 nucleotides read TGTGCCAGTAACTACCTCGGGTATGGCTACACCTTC.

The CDR3 coding sequence is TGCGCCAGCAGCTCCGCGGGTAGCGGAGGCCCCACCTCGCGGTTCTTC. This sequence encodes CASSSAGSGGPTSRFF. This chain connects TRBV5-1 to TRBJ2-1, with D tentatively TRBD2 (6 bases). The CDR3 runs to 16 residues. CDR1 is SGHRS, CDR2 YFSETQ, per germline. Trimming took off 3 bases at V and 15 bases at J, with 28 bases between the two ends. The whole variable domain, filled in from reference TRBV5-1 and TRBJ2-1, reads KAGVTQTPRYLIKTRGQQVTLSCSPISGHRSVSWYQQTPGQGLQFLFEYFSETQRNKGNFPGRFSGRQFSNSRSEMNVSTLELGDSALYLCASSSAGSGGPTSRFFGPGTRLTVL.

In this sample, this clone turned up once. This chain uses TRBV5-4 with TRBJ2-1, with 8 bases fitting TRBD1. This CDR3 has 14 residues. With 2 bases clipped from V and 6 bases from J, the junction kept 4 bases outside the gene matches. In germline, CDR1 is SGHNT, CDR2 YYREEE (reference sequence). Here the CDR3 DNA reads TGTGCCAGCAGCTTCGGACAGGGTAGCAATGAGCAGTTCTTC. Amino acid sequence: CASSFGQGSNEQFF. The complete variable domain, with remaining parts taken from reference TRBV5-4 and TRBJ2-1, reads ETGVTQSPTHLIKTRGQQVTLRCSSQSGHNTVSWYQQALGQGPQFIFQYYREEENGRGNFPPRFSGLQFPNYSSELNVNALELDDSALYLCASSFGQGSNEQFFGPGTRLTVL.

The V call is TRBV30, the J call TRBJ1-5; a weak D match, TRBD1 (5 bases). V shed 7 bases and J shed 3 bases, with 13 bases lying between them. There are 13 residues in the CDR3. CDR1 and CDR2 from the germline V gene are GTSNPN and SVGIG (reference sequence). The CDR3 sequence is CASGDSYNQPQHF. The CDR3 DNA reads as TGTGCCTCCGGCGACAGCTACAATCAGCCCCAGCATTTT.